Listed below are T cell receptor beta chains from one sample, sequenced in a study of blood T cell repertoires in COVID-19. Here immunoSEQ multiplex PCR was the method, and the copy in TCRdb shows in-frame clones only, minus some. Here the sample spans over 450,000 clones, 75% to 90% being singletons. Sequencing used peripheral blood. These receptors all stem from a man between 18 and 29 years old with COVID-19, enrolled during active disease. Each CDR3 is given with its conserved first and last residue. D genes are given only for firm matches. Only part of the rows carry a size: once, few, many, or a class if the clone is expanded.

V gene	CDR3 length	clone size	D gene	J gene	CDR3 DNA	CDR3 protein
TRBV5-4	18	.	.	TRBJ1-6	TGTGCCAGCAGCTTTAAGGCTAGAAGTGACCTTTATAATTCACCCCTCCACTTT	CASSFKARSDLYNSPLHF
TRBV4-1	15	few	TRBD1	TRBJ1-6	TGCGCCAGCAGCCAATTCGACAGGGAGGCTTCACCCCTCCACTTT	CASSQFDREASPLHF
TRBV4-1	15	.	TRBD1	TRBJ2-1	TGCGCCAGCAATTGGGGACAGGGACGCAACAATGAGCAGTTCTTC	CASNWGQGRNNEQFF
TRBV5-5	13	.	.	TRBJ1-2	TGTGCCAGCAGCTTGGCTACAGACTATGGCTACACCTTC	CASSLATDYGYTF
TRBV15	18	.	.	TRBJ1-3	TGTGCCACCAGCAGACATTACCTTCAGGGTTCCTCTGGAAACACCATATATTTT	CATSRHYLQGSSGNTIYF
TRBV10-1	11	.	.	TRBJ2-7	TGCGCCAGCAGCCGGGCCTACGAGCAGTACTTC	CASSRAYEQYF
TRBV14	14	once	.	TRBJ1-3	TGTGCCAGCAGCCACCGGGACAATGGGAACACCATATATTTT	CASSHRDNGNTIYF
TRBV12-3/TRBV12-4	11	.	.	TRBJ1-4	TGTGCCAGCAGTGAGACAGAAAAACTGTTTTTT	CASSETEKLFF
TRBV12-3/TRBV12-4	12	.	TRBD1	TRBJ1-2	TGTGCCAGCAGACCAGGGGGCTGGGGCTACACCTTC	CASRPGGWGYTF
TRBV19	15	.	.	TRBJ2-1	TGTGCCAGTAGTATAGGACTAGTTCCCTACAATGAGCAGTTCTTC	CASSIGLVPYNEQFF
TRBV4-1	14	.	.	TRBJ2-3	TGCGCCAGCAGCCAAGTACTAGCCACAGATACGCAGTATTTT	CASSQVLATDTQYF
TRBV11-2	16	once	TRBD1	TRBJ2-5	TGTGCCAGCAGCCCAGTACCGGGACAGGGGGCTGAGACCCAGTACTTC	CASSPVPGQGAETQYF
TRBV5-4	16	.	TRBD1	TRBJ2-7	TGTGCCAGCAGCTCGCACCGGGACAGTTTTTCCTACGAGCAGTACTTC	CASSSHRDSFSYEQYF
TRBV25-1	11	.	.	TRBJ2-7	TGTGCCAGCAGTACAACCTACGAGCAGTACTTC	CASSTTYEQYF
TRBV5-3	17	.	TRBD2	TRBJ2-2	TGTGCCAGAAGCTTGGCCCCAGGGACTAGCAGCACCGGGGAGCTGTTTTTT	CARSLAPGTSSTGELFF
TRBV5-1	14	.	.	TRBJ2-1	TGCGCCAGCAGCCTCGGGACAACTAACAATGAGCAGTTCTTC	CASSLGTTNNEQFF
TRBV24-1	16	.	TRBD1	TRBJ2-2	TGTGCCACCAGTGATGGGGACAGGAGTATATGGGGGGAGCTGTTTTTT	CATSDGDRSIWGELFF